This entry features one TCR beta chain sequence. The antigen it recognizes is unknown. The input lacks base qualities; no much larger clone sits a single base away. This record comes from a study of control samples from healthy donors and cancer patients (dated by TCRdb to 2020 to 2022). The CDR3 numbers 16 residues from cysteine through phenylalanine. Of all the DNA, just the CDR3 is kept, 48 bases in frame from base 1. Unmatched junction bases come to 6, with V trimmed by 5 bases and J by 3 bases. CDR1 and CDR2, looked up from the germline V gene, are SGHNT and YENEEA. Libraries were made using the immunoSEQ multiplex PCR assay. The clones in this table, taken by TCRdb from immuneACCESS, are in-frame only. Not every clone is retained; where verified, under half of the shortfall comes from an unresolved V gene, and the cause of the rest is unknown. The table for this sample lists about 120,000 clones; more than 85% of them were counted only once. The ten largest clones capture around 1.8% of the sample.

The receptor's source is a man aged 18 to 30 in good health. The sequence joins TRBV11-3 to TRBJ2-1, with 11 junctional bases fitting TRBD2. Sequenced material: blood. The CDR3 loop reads CASSGGLAANYNEQFF. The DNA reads TGTGCCAGCAGCGGGGGACTAGCGGCGAACTACAATGAGCAGTTCTTC.